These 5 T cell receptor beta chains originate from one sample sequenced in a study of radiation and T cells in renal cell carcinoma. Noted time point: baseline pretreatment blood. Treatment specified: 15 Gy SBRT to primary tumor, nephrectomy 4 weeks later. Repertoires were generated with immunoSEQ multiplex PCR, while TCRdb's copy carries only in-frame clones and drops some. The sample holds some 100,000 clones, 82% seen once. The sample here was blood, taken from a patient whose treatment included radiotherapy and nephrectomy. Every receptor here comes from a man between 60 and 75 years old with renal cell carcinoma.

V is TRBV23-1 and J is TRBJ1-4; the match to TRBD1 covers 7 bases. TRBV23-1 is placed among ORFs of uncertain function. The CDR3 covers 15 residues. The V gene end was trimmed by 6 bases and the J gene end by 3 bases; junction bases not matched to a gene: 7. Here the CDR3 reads CASSQGGHPNEKLFF. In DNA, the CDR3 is TGCGCCAGCAGCCAGGGGGGGCATCCTAATGAAAAACTGTTTTTT.

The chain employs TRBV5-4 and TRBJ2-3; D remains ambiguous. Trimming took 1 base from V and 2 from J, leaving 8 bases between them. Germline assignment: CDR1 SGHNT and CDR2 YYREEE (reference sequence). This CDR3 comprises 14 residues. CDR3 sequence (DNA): TGTGCCAGCAGCTTGTTAGGGCCCACAGATACGCAGTATTTT. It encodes CASSLLGPTDTQYF. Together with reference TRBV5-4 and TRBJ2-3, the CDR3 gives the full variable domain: ETGVTQSPTHLIKTRGQQVTLRCSSQSGHNTVSWYQQALGQGPQFIFQYYREEENGRGNFPPRFSGLQFPNYSSELNVNALELDDSALYLCASSLLGPTDTQYFGPGTRLTVL.

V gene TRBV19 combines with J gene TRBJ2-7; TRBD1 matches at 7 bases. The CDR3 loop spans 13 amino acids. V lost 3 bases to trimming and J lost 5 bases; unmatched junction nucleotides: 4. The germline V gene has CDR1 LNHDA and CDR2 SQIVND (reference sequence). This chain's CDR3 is CASSMRGRDEQYF. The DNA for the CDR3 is TGTGCCAGTAGTATGAGGGGGCGCGACGAGCAGTACTTC.

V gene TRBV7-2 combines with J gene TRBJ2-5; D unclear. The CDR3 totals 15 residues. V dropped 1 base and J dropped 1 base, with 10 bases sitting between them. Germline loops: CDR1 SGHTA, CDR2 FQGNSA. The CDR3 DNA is TGTGCCAGCAGCTTAGGGATATACTCCCAAGAGACCCAGTACTTC. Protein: CASSLGIYSQETQYF.

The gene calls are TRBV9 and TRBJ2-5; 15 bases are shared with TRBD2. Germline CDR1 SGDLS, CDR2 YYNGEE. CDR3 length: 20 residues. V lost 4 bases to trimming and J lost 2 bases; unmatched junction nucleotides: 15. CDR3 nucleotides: TGTGCCAGCAGCCCGGGACTAGCGGGAGGATTTCCTTTTACGCAAGAGACCCAGTACTTC. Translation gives CASSPGLAGGFPFTQETQYF.